One and the same sample provided the 23 T cell receptor beta chains below, sequenced in a study of CD8 T cells in Susac syndrome. An amount of RNA that ranged from roughly 0.45 to 1 ug was reverse transcribed with random hexamers. TCRdb used MiXCR to reprocess the immunoSEQ multiplex PCR reads, holding one entry per CDR3 protein. Of about 120,000 distinct CDR3 sequences in the sample, 94% were seen once. The source material was CD4+ T cells from PBMCs. These receptors were collected from a human donor in good health.

The CDR3: CASSQIGVAGEETQYF. The CDR3 DNA sequence: TGTGCCAGCAGCCAGATAGGGGTAGCGGGAGAAGAGACCCAGTACTTC. The gene calls are TRBV11-2 and TRBJ2-5; 9 positions match TRBD2. The CDR3 spans 16 residues. Unmatched junction bases numbered 10, after V lost 5 bases and J lost 3 bases. The germline V gene encodes CDR1 SGHAT and CDR2 FQNNGV.

The chain has TRBV10-3 and TRBJ2-7, with D perhaps matching TRBD1 or TRBD2 (5 bases each). CDR1 is ENHRY, CDR2 SYGVKD, per germline. Trimming removed 0 bases at V and 2 bases at J, with 20 bases between. The CDR3 runs 18 residues. CDR3 nucleotides: TGTGCCATCAGTGAGTCCATTGTGGGACGGCGGGCCACCTACGAGCAGTACTTC. It codes for CAISESIVGRRATYEQYF.

The rearrangement joins TRBV7-9 to TRBJ2-5; 10 bases line up with TRBD2. V was pared by 2 bases and J by 5 bases, with 5 bases of the junction left unmatched. The CDR3 sequence is 15 residues long. In germline, CDR1 is SEHNR, CDR2 FQNEAQ (reference sequence). CDR3 DNA sequence: TGTGCCAGCAGCTTATCCGCTAGCGGGAGTGAGACCCAGTACTTC. Protein sequence: CASSLSASGSETQYF.

The chain couples TRBV5-6 to TRBJ2-7; D remains ambiguous. V lost 4 bases and J lost 5, with 19 bases in between. The germline CDR1 and CDR2 sequences are SGHDT and YYEEEE. This CDR3 is 15 amino acids long. DNA of the CDR3: TGTGCCAGCAGCCCCAGGAGCTCTTCCCTAGACGAGCAGTACTTC. Translating it yields CASSPRSSSLDEQYF.

V usage is TRBV5-1 and J usage is TRBJ2-3, with 9 bases lining up with TRBD1. The CDR3 runs 16 residues. With V trimmed by 1 base and J by 3 bases, 6 bases remained unmatched. Per the germline V gene, CDR1 is SGHRS and CDR2 is YFSETQ. This CDR3 is CASSLRDGTGTDTQYF. CDR3 DNA sequence: TGCGCCAGCAGCTTGCGGGACGGGACAGGGACAGATACGCAGTATTTT.

This chain uses TRBV5-1 with TRBJ2-7; 8 bases map to TRBD1. CDR1 is SGHRS, CDR2 YFSETQ, per germline. This CDR3 contains 15 residues. The V gene end was trimmed by 3 bases and the J gene end by 4 bases; junction bases not matched to a gene: 9. The CDR3 reads CASSSVPTGEYEQYF. CDR3 nucleotides: TGCGCCAGCAGCTCGGTTCCGACAGGGGAGTACGAGCAGTACTTC.

DNA for the CDR3: TGTGCCAGCAGCTTAGGTGCGGTAGCGGGAGCCTACAATGAGCAGTTCTTC. Its protein is CASSLGAVAGAYNEQFF. The V gene is TRBV7-9, the J gene TRBJ2-1; TRBD2 matches at 9 bases. The CDR3 length is 17 residues. Germline CDR1 and CDR2: SEHNR and FQNEAQ (reference sequence). Losses at the gene ends were 1 base for V and 2 bases for J; bases not matched to a gene: 6.

The J gene is TRBJ1-1, the V gene TRBV19; D might be TRBD1 (5 bases). V lost 11 bases and J 6 bases, leaving 13 bases between the germline ends. The CDR3 is 11 amino acids. Germline V lookup: CDR1 LNHDA, CDR2 SQIVND (reference sequence). The CDR3: CAARWGAEAFF. CDR3 DNA: TGTGCCGCACGATGGGGGGCTGAAGCTTTCTTT.

V is TRBV19 and J is TRBJ2-2; D is undetermined. Germline CDR1 is LNHDA and CDR2 is SQIVND (reference sequence). V lost 3 bases to trimming and J lost 7 bases, with 18 bases between them. The CDR3 extends over 16 amino acids. This CDR3 reads CASSIKGWPENGELFF. For the CDR3, the DNA is TGTGCCAGTAGTATCAAGGGTTGGCCGGAGAACGGGGAGCTGTTTTTT.

J is TRBJ1-1 and V is TRBV12-3 or TRBV12-4; a possible D gene is TRBD1 (5 bases). The length of the CDR3 is 14 residues. V lost 6 bases, J lost 5 bases, and 16 bases lay in between. The CDR3 loop is CASSRPQGRTEAFF. CDR3 bases: TGTGCCAGCAGCCGCCCTCAGGGTCGTACTGAAGCTTTCTTT.

V is TRBV6-5 and J is TRBJ2-1; D perhaps matches TRBD2 (6 bases). V lost 2 bases and J lost 1, with 9 bases in between. The CDR3 has 15 amino acids. Germline V lookup: CDR1 MNHEY, CDR2 SVGAGI. CDR3 bases: TGTGCCAGCAGTTACGTTAGCGGTTCCTACAATGAGCAGTTCTTC. Encoded protein: CASSYVSGSYNEQFF.

As DNA, the CDR3 is TGTGCCAGCAGTCAACCGCCGGGACTAGAGTACAATGAGCAGTTCTTC. Amino acids: CASSQPPGLEYNEQFF. The rearrangement uses TRBV12-3 or TRBV12-4 and TRBJ2-1; 8 bases map to TRBD2. This CDR3 is built from 16 residues. Trimming removed 5 bases from V and 4 bases from J; junction bases left unmatched: 10.

The CDR3 loop is CASSSPPTLGEQYF. CDR3 in DNA: TGTGCCAGCAGCTCCCCGCCGACTTTGGGCGAGCAGTACTTC. This rearrangement joins TRBV7-2 to TRBJ2-7; D is unclear. V gave up 4 bases and J gave up 6 bases, with 16 bases separating them. This CDR3 comprises 14 residues. Germline-derived CDR1 and CDR2 are SGHTA and FQGNSA.

This clonotype was observed a single time. The chain joins TRBV19 to TRBJ1-2; 9 bases fit TRBD1. This CDR3 contains 14 residues. V gave up 4 bases and J gave up 8 bases; unmatched junction bases: 8. The germline V gene has CDR1 LNHDA and CDR2 SQIVND (reference sequence). CDR3 DNA: TGTGCCAGTAGTAAAGGACAGGGGAGCCACGGCTACACCTTC. Amino acid sequence: CASSKGQGSHGYTF. Based on the CDR3 plus reference TRBV19 and TRBJ1-2, the full variable domain is DGGITQSPKYLFRKEGQNVTLSCEQNLNHDAMYWYRQDPGQGLRLIYYSQIVNDFQKGDIAEGYSVSREKKESFPLTVTSAQKNPTAFYLCASSKGQGSHGYTFGSGTRLTVV.

The DNA for the CDR3 is TGTGCCAGCAGCGTATCCGGACACGCATCCTACGAGCAGTACTTC. As protein: CASSVSGHASYEQYF. The chain recombines TRBV9 with TRBJ2-7; maybe TRBD1 (5 bases). Germline V lookup: CDR1 SGDLS, CDR2 YYNGEE. The CDR3 runs 15 residues. V lost 1 base to trimming and J lost 1 base, with 12 bases between them.

The chain joins TRBV6-5 to TRBJ2-6; D possibly uses TRBD1 or TRBD2 (5 bases each). Germline loops: CDR1 MNHEY, CDR2 SVGAGI. The CDR3 runs to 16 residues. V dropped 3 bases and J dropped 0 bases, with 9 bases sitting between them. CDR3 amino acids: CASSYLGTSGANVLTF. CDR3 in DNA: TGTGCCAGCAGTTATCTCGGGACCTCTGGGGCCAACGTCCTGACTTTC.

In its sample, this clonotype was seen a few times. The V and J genes are TRBV7-6 and TRBJ2-7; 15 nucleotides agree with TRBD2. Trimming cost V 4 bases and J 7 bases; bases outside gene matches: 5. Germline loops: CDR1 SGHVS, CDR2 FNYEAQ. The CDR3 contains 15 residues. CDR3 sequence: CASSWTSGRVGEQYF. CDR3 coding DNA: TGTGCCAGCAGCTGGACTAGCGGGAGGGTTGGAGAGCAGTACTTC. Filled out from reference TRBV7-6 and TRBJ2-7, the complete variable domain reads GAGVSQSPRYKVTKRGQDVALRCDPISGHVSLYWYRQALGQGPEFLTYFNYEAQQDKSGLPNDRFSAERPEGSISTLTIQRTEQRDSAMYRCASSWTSGRVGEQYFGPGTRLTVT.

The genes are TRBV20-1 and TRBJ2-3; D not certain. Per the germline V gene, CDR1 is DFQATT and CDR2 is SNEGSKA (reference sequence). This CDR3 comprises 10 residues. Trimming left V 5 bases short and J 12 bases short, with 12 bases between. CDR3 bases: TGCAGTGCTTGGCGTCACGACCAGTATTTT. Its translation is CSAWRHDQYF.

The rearrangement links TRBV15 to TRBJ1-4, with D maybe TRBD1 (6 bases). V was pared by 0 bases and J by 6 bases, with 11 bases between. CDR3 size: 15 residues. Germline lookup yields CDR1 LNHNV and CDR2 YYDKDF (reference sequence). CDR3 coding DNA: TGTGCCACCAGCAGAGATCCGGGGGCGTATGAAAAACTGTTTTTT. Its translation is CATSRDPGAYEKLFF.

CDR3: CASSRSSGRGVAETQYF. The CDR3 DNA reads TGTGCCAGCAGTCGATCTAGCGGGAGAGGGGTGGCGGAGACCCAGTACTTC. The chain combines TRBV25-1 with TRBJ2-5; TRBD2 matches at 10 bases. The CDR3 contains 17 residues. Germline lookup yields CDR1 MGHDK and CDR2 SYGVNS. Trimming removed 5 bases from V and 5 bases from J; junction bases left unmatched: 14.

This clonotype occurred once. V usage is TRBV27 and J usage is TRBJ1-2, with TRBD1 matching 8 bases. V shed 0 bases, J shed 6 bases, and the junction held 9 bases outside the gene matches. Germline CDR1 MNHEY, CDR2 SMNVEV (reference sequence). This CDR3 comprises 16 residues. CDR3 DNA sequence: TGTGCCAGCAGTTTATCCTGGACAGGGTCTTTTAATGGCTACACCTTC. It yields the protein CASSLSWTGSFNGYTF.

The rearrangement uses TRBV20-1 and TRBJ2-3; no definite D call. Trimming took off 1 base at V and 2 bases at J, with 10 bases between the two ends. CDR1 is DFQATT and CDR2 is SNEGSKA in the germline V gene (reference sequence). The CDR3 sequence is 14 residues long. As DNA, the CDR3 is TGCAGTGCTAGAGGCACTGTTTTCACAGATACGCAGTATTTT. It is translated as CSARGTVFTDTQYF.

The chain employs TRBV10-3 and TRBJ2-7; 12 nucleotides match TRBD2. With V trimmed by 4 bases and J by 3 bases, 1 base remained unmatched. The CDR3 has 14 residues. CDR1 and CDR2 (germline): ENHRY, SYGVKD. This chain's CDR3 is CAISASGGGYEQYF. The CDR3 DNA sequence: TGTGCCATCAGTGCTAGCGGGGGGGGCTACGAGCAGTACTTC.